This TCR beta chain was observed in a study of early stage breast cancer tumors. Across the study: Most invasive tumors, about 75% of the 16, were ER+/PR+/HER2-. Findings of the study overall: Tumors had 2 to 3-fold higher T cell density than normal breast.

Worth noting for this clone: Its antigen is currently unknown.

This CDR3 spans 16 amino acids. Germline V gene sequence: CDR1 LNHDA, CDR2 SQIVND (reference sequence). Losses at the gene ends were 4 bases for V and 5 bases for J; bases not matched to a gene: 11. Sequencing was performed with immunoSEQ multiplex PCR; in TCRdb, only in-frame clones are kept and a portion is missing. The sample includes some 28,000 clones, roughly 55% of them seen just once. The rearrangement joins TRBV19 to TRBJ2-5; 9 bases match TRBD2. The sequence was collected from a person between 50 and 60 years old with breast cancer. Sequencing was performed on breast tumor tissue. The CDR3 loop is CASSTTRAGGGETQYF. The CDR3, as DNA: TGTGCCAGTAGTACCACCCGAGCGGGAGGAGGTGAGACCCAGTACTTC.